This T cell receptor beta chain is from a study of blood T cell repertoires in COVID-19. The CDR3 is made up of 14 amino acids. Trimming took 3 bases from V and 4 from J, leaving 10 bases between them. Germline lookup yields CDR1 LNHDA and CDR2 SQIVND (reference sequence). Measured with immunoSEQ multiplex PCR; TCRdb has only the in-frame clones, and not every one. The sample has fewer than 200,000 clones; less than 85% are singletons. The chain couples TRBV19 to TRBJ1-5; no clear D. The sequenced sample was PBMCs or T cells enriched from blood (not recorded which). This receptor was identified in a man aged 55 to 70 who had recovered from COVID-19. The CDR3 nucleotides are TGTGCCAGTAGTATCCGCCAGTCAAATCAGCCCCAGCATTTT. This sequence encodes CASSIRQSNQPQHF.